A selection of T cell receptor beta chains follows, all from one sample in a study of OX40 agonist ivuxolimab in advanced cancers. Here immunoSEQ multiplex PCR was the method, and the copy in TCRdb shows in-frame clones only, minus some. The sample carries tens of thousands of clones, 80% to 90% recorded once. Sample: CD4+ or CD8+ T cells sorted from blood, taken in a trial of the OX40 agonist ivuxolimab. These receptors were taken from an adult with an advanced solid tumor such as melanoma, head and neck, liver or kidney cancer. Each CDR3 is given with its conserved first and last residue. The D gene is left open where the match is weak. Size is stated for part of the rows, as once, few or many counts, or as a class when the clone is expanded.

v_gene	d_gene	abundance	j_gene	CDR3nt	CDR3aa
TRBV9	TRBD1	.	TRBJ2-1	TGTGCCAGCAGTGATACAGGGGGCTCCTACAATGAGCAGTTCTTC	CASSDTGGSYNEQFF
TRBV14	.	.	TRBJ1-1	TGTGCCAGCAGCCAAGATGAGGCCAGGGCGGGTACAAATGAAGCTTTCTTT	CASSQDEARAGTNEAFF
TRBV28	TRBD1	.	TRBJ1-2	TGTGCCAGCAGTTTTGGAGGACAGGGAACTCATGGCTACACCTTC	CASSFGGQGTHGYTF
TRBV5-5	.	.	TRBJ2-1	TGTGCCAGCAGCTTGGAGTACTCCTACAATGAGCAGTTCTTC	CASSLEYSYNEQFF
TRBV10-3	TRBD1	once	TRBJ2-5	TGTGCCATCAGCCAGGGGACAGGGTTGGAGACCCAGTACTTC	CAISQGTGLETQYF
TRBV28	.	.	TRBJ1-6	TGTGCCAGCACTACCCCATCCGGGGGGTCCACCTGCCACTTT	CASTTPSGGSTCHF
TRBV30	TRBD2	.	TRBJ2-3	TGTGCCTGGAATTGGACTAGCGGGAGGGATGATACGCAGTATTTT	CAWNWTSGRDDTQYF
TRBV7-6	.	.	TRBJ1-5	TGTGCCAGCAGCTTGGGACAACTTGACCAGCCCCAGCATTTT	CASSLGQLDQPQHF
TRBV10-3	.	.	TRBJ2-1	TGTGCCATCAGTGACTCCCGGGAGTCCTACAATGAGCAGTTCTTC	CAISDSRESYNEQFF
TRBV5-5	.	.	TRBJ2-7	TGTGCCAGCAGCTTATACTCAGAAGGGACCTACGAGCAGTACTTC	CASSLYSEGTYEQYF
TRBV28	.	.	TRBJ1-2	TGTGCCAGCAGGGAACAGGGTTATGGCTACACCTTC	CASREQGYGYTF
TRBV7-2	TRBD2	.	TRBJ2-3	TGTGCCAGCAGTTCCCAAGCGGGAAGCACAGATACGCAGTATTTT	CASSSQAGSTDTQYF
TRBV20-1	TRBD1	.	TRBJ2-5	TGCAGTGCCACAGGGGTGGAGACCCAGTACTTC	CSATGVETQYF